Listed below are T cell receptor beta chains from one sample, sequenced in a study of shared clonotypes between healthy human individuals. Sequencing was performed with immunoSEQ multiplex PCR; in TCRdb, only in-frame clones are kept and a portion is missing. The sample records approximately 2,200,000 clones, about 92% being singletons. The sequencing input was naive CD8+ T cells from PBMCs. The receptor set was obtained from a man younger than 35 in good health. Some clones in this sample may be carry-over from other donors' samples. Each CDR3 is given with its conserved first and last residue. The order of the fields is clone size, D gene, J gene, V gene, CDR3 DNA, CDR3 protein. D genes are given only for firm matches. Only part of the rows carry a size: once, few, many, or a class if the clone is expanded.

.,.,TRBJ1-2,TRBV7-9,TGTGCCAGCTTCTCCGTGGGGGGCTACACCTTC,CASFSVGGYTF
once,.,TRBJ1-1,TRBV28,TGTGCCAGCAGTTCCGTACGAAGGGGACTGACGAACACTGAAGCTTTCTTT,CASSSVRRGLTNTEAFF
.,.,TRBJ1-3,TRBV7-9,TGTGCTCAAGACGGGATCTCTGGAAACACCATATATTTT,CAQDGISGNTIYF
once,.,TRBJ2-2,TRBV6-5,TGTGCCAGCAGTTACGGCTTGGGGTCGGAGCTGTTTTTT,CASSYGLGSELFF
.,.,TRBJ2-7,TRBV6-1,TGTGCCAGCAGTGAAATTGGGTCCACCTACGAGCAGTACTTC,CASSEIGSTYEQYF
few,.,TRBJ1-5,TRBV19,TGTGCCAGTAGTCCCGAAGGGATGTCTCAGCCCCAGCATTTT,CASSPEGMSQPQHF
.,TRBD1,TRBJ2-1,TRBV4-3,TGCGCCAGCAGCCAATTAACAGGGGCGCACGATGAGCAGTTCTTC,CASSQLTGAHDEQFF
.,.,TRBJ2-3,TRBV7-3,TGTGCCAGCAGCTTAACGAAGGGCACAGATACGCAGTATTTT,CASSLTKGTDTQYF
.,TRBD1,TRBJ2-7,TRBV7-8,TGTGCCAGCAGTCGGGACAGCCGGTCACACTACGAGCAGTACTTC,CASSRDSRSHYEQYF
.,TRBD1,TRBJ1-1,TRBV27,TGTGCCAGCAGTTTGGGACAGGGATCGAACACTGAAGCTTTCTTT,CASSLGQGSNTEAFF
.,.,TRBJ2-7,TRBV14,TGTGCCAGCAGCCAAGCCCTGAGCTCCTACGAGCAGTACTTC,CASSQALSSYEQYF
.,.,TRBJ1-3,TRBV7-8,TGTGCCAGCAGCCCGACGGGAGGGTTAAGCTCTGGAAACACCATATATTTT,CASSPTGGLSSGNTIYF
.,.,TRBJ2-7,TRBV5-1,TGCGCCAGCAGCTTGGATTTGCCGGGACACTACTACGAGCAGTACTTC,CASSLDLPGHYYEQYF
.,TRBD2,TRBJ2-3,TRBV4-3,TGCGCCAGCAGCCATTTAGCGGGAGGAGGGACAGATACGCAGTATTTT,CASSHLAGGGTDTQYF
once,.,TRBJ2-1,TRBV29-1,TGCAGCGTTCTGGTTTCCGGAAAGCAGTTCTTC,CSVLVSGKQFF
.,.,TRBJ2-7,TRBV7-9,TGTGCCAGCAGCTCGAGCTCCTACGAGCAGTACTTC,CASSSSSYEQYF
.,.,TRBJ2-3,TRBV7-9,TGTGCCAGCAGCTTAGGACCTTGGGGTTCAGATACGCAGTATTTT,CASSLGPWGSDTQYF
.,.,TRBJ2-2,TRBV10-3,TGTGCCATCAGTTTTTTGAAGACTTCGAACACCGGGGAGCTGTTTTTT,CAISFLKTSNTGELFF
.,.,TRBJ1-5,TRBV6-6,TGTGCCAGCAGTGCCACGCTAGCAGATCAGCCCCAGCATTTT,CASSATLADQPQHF
.,TRBD2,TRBJ2-2,TRBV28,TGTGCCAGCGGACGGATACTGGGGGGAGGGACCACTGCTACCGGGGAGCTGTTTTTT,CASGRILGGGTTATGELFF
once,.,TRBJ1-2,TRBV6-4,TGTGCCAGCAGTATTACACCAGACTATGGCTACACCTTC,CASSITPDYGYTF
.,TRBD1,TRBJ1-2,TRBV5-6,TGTGCCAGCAGCTGGAGGGGACAGCTGAAGATCTATGGCTACACCTTC,CASSWRGQLKIYGYTF
.,.,TRBJ2-7,TRBV9,TGTGCCAGCAGCGGAGGGGCCATTCCCTACGAGCAGTACTTC,CASSGGAIPYEQYF
.,.,TRBJ2-1,TRBV4-2,TGTGCCAGCAGCCAAGTTTCCCTAGACGGTTACAATGAGCAGTTCTTC,CASSQVSLDGYNEQFF
.,.,TRBJ1-1,TRBV29-1,TGCAGCGTTGTAGGAATGGGCACTGAAGCTTTCTTT,CSVVGMGTEAFF
.,.,TRBJ1-2,TRBV5-8,TGTGCCAGCAGCCCTCCGGTAGGGTTCAGAGATGGCTACACCTTC,CASSPPVGFRDGYTF
.,.,TRBJ2-1,TRBV6-6,TGTGCCAGCAGTTACTCGTCTCCAGAAAATGAGCAGTTCTTC,CASSYSSPENEQFF
.,.,TRBJ2-3,TRBV27,TGTGCCAGCAGCCGATCTGATGGGTTAGGCACAGATACGCAGTATTTT,CASSRSDGLGTDTQYF
.,.,TRBJ2-7,TRBV4-2,TGTGCCAGCAGCCAAGCCCTCTGGACCTACGAGCAGTACTTC,CASSQALWTYEQYF
.,.,TRBJ2-7,TRBV27,TGTGCCAGCAGCCTGCTTGGGGGCAGGCGATCCTACGAGCAGTACTTC,CASSLLGGRRSYEQYF
.,.,TRBJ2-2,TRBV19,TGTGCCAGTAGTATCACCCCCAACCTTGGTTCTTCCGGGGAGCTGTTTTTT,CASSITPNLGSSGELFF
once,TRBD2,TRBJ2-2,TRBV25-1,TGTGCCACCGCAGTCGCCGGGGGGGTCGGGGAGCTGTTTTTT,CATAVAGGVGELFF
.,.,TRBJ2-7,TRBV18,TGTGCCAGCTCACCGGCGGGTTCGGCCTTCTACGAGCAGTACTTC,CASSPAGSAFYEQYF
.,.,TRBJ2-5,TRBV2,TGTGCCAGCAGTGAGGAGGGTTGGGAGACCCAGTACTTC,CASSEEGWETQYF
.,.,TRBJ1-1,TRBV7-6,TGTGCCAGCAGCTTAGCCGAAGTCCGTCGGAACACTGAAGCTTTCTTT,CASSLAEVRRNTEAFF
.,.,TRBJ2-3,TRBV28,TGTGCCAGCAGTTTGGGACGGACAATTCCAGATACGCAGTATTTT,CASSLGRTIPDTQYF
.,TRBD1,TRBJ2-7,TRBV28,TGTGCCAGCAGTCCACCCGGGACAGGATCCTACGAGCAGTACTTC,CASSPPGTGSYEQYF
few,TRBD2,TRBJ2-7,TRBV7-2,TGTGCCAGCAGCTTGAGCGGGAGGCCCTACGAGCAGTACTTC,CASSLSGRPYEQYF
.,.,TRBJ1-2,TRBV7-9,TGTGCCAGCAGCCTAGGGCCGGGTGGGTCGGTCGGCTACACCTTC,CASSLGPGGSVGYTF
.,.,TRBJ2-3,TRBV18,TGTGCCAGCTCACCATCGGGGGTGACAGATACGCAGTATTTT,CASSPSGVTDTQYF
.,.,TRBJ2-3,TRBV6-1,TGTGCCAGCAGTCTTTGGGTTAGCACAGATACGCAGTATTTT,CASSLWVSTDTQYF
.,.,TRBJ1-1,TRBV10-2,TGCGCCAGCAGTGAGTCGAACGGTGGAACTGAAGCTTTCTTT,CASSESNGGTEAFF
.,TRBD1,TRBJ1-1,TRBV7-2,TGTGCCAGCAGCTTAGCAGGGACAGGGAGCACTGAAGCTTTCTTT,CASSLAGTGSTEAFF
once,.,TRBJ2-3,TRBV7-2,TGTGCCAGCAGCCGCAGACCCCTCTCCACAGATACGCAGTATTTT,CASSRRPLSTDTQYF
.,TRBD2,TRBJ2-3,TRBV29-1,TGCAGCGTGAGAGTAGCGGGAGGGCCGCGCACAGATACGCAGTATTTT,CSVRVAGGPRTDTQYF
.,TRBD1,TRBJ2-4,TRBV4-2,TGTGCCAGCAGCCAGGAAAGGGGGCTAGCCAAAAACATTCAGTACTTC,CASSQERGLAKNIQYF
.,.,TRBJ1-5,TRBV4-1,TGCGCCAGCAGCCTGACGGAGACAGCTCATCAGCCCCAGCATTTT,CASSLTETAHQPQHF
.,.,TRBJ2-7,TRBV29-1,TGCAGCGCCGTGGGAGGGGGCGAGCAGTACTTC,CSAVGGGEQYF
.,.,TRBJ1-2,TRBV23-1,TGCGCCAGCAGTCGATGCGGACCGACTAACTATGGCTACACCTTC,CASSRCGPTNYGYTF
.,.,TRBJ2-2,TRBV5-1,TGCGCCAGCAGCTTGTCGCTTAGCGGCACCGGGGAGCTGTTTTTT,CASSLSLSGTGELFF
.,TRBD1,TRBJ2-7,TRBV5-1,TGCGCCAGCAGCTATGGACAGGGGTACGAGCAGTACTTC,CASSYGQGYEQYF
once,TRBD1,TRBJ2-7,TRBV19,TGTGCCAGTAGTCCACGATTAGGAGACAGGGCCATCCACGAGCAGTACTTC,CASSPRLGDRAIHEQYF
.,.,TRBJ2-7,TRBV15,TGTGCCACCAGCAGAGCGAAAACTGTAGTCGGGTCCTACGAGCAGTACTTC,CATSRAKTVVGSYEQYF
.,.,TRBJ2-6,TRBV30,TGTGCCTGGAGTGGGGGGACTGGGGCCAACGTCCTGACTTTC,CAWSGGTGANVLTF
once,.,TRBJ2-3,TRBV27,TGTGCCAGCAGCCCACGACGACTCTCCGGGATCATCACAGATACGCAGTATTTT,CASSPRRLSGIITDTQYF
.,.,TRBJ1-1,TRBV27,TGTGCCAGCAGTAGGAGGACAGCGAACACTGAAGCTTTCTTT,CASSRRTANTEAFF
.,TRBD2,TRBJ2-1,TRBV9,TGTGCCAGCGGGACTAATGGGAATGAGCAGTTCTTC,CASGTNGNEQFF
.,TRBD2,TRBJ2-2,TRBV14,TGTGCCAGCAGCCTTACGACTAGCGGGAGGGCCACCGGGGAGCTGTTTTTT,CASSLTTSGRATGELFF
.,.,TRBJ2-3,TRBV4-3,TGCGCCAGCAGCCAAGGAGGGGGACCAGATACGCAGTATTTT,CASSQGGGPDTQYF
.,.,TRBJ2-5,TRBV29-1,TGCAGCGTGGACAGCCAAGAGACCCAGTACTTC,CSVDSQETQYF